The clone carrying this T cell receptor beta chain turned up a few times. The antigen is not known. The sample comes from a study of regulatory T cells in long-lasting Graves disease. Study-wide findings and caveats: Results may be inaccurate due to the small sample size.

This CDR3 spans 14 amino acids. The germline V and J ends were trimmed by 3 bases and 5 bases, with 11 bases remaining between them. Time point: persistent/refractory GD, antithyroid drugs over 5 years with positive TRAb. Construction of the TCR library relied on RNA isolated from PBMCs. Building the TCR beta libraries relied on iRepertoire HTBI primers, and CDR3 regions underwent Arm-PCR. TCRdb ran MiXCR on the multiplex PCR reads and lists one entry per CDR3 protein. This sample yields roughly 400,000 distinct CDR3 sequences, of which about 20% are seen a single time; around 21% belongs to the top ten.

This receptor was taken from a female donor with Graves disease. The chain recombines TRBV12-3 or TRBV12-4 with TRBJ2-1, with D possibly being TRBD2 (6 bases). Sequences were derived from peripheral blood mononuclear cells (PBMCs), sampled when the disease was refractory, from a patient treated with antithyroid drugs. CDR3 sequence: CASSFFGSDNEQFF. CDR3 in DNA: TGTGCCAGCAGTTTCTTCGGGAGCGACAATGAGCAGTTCTTC.